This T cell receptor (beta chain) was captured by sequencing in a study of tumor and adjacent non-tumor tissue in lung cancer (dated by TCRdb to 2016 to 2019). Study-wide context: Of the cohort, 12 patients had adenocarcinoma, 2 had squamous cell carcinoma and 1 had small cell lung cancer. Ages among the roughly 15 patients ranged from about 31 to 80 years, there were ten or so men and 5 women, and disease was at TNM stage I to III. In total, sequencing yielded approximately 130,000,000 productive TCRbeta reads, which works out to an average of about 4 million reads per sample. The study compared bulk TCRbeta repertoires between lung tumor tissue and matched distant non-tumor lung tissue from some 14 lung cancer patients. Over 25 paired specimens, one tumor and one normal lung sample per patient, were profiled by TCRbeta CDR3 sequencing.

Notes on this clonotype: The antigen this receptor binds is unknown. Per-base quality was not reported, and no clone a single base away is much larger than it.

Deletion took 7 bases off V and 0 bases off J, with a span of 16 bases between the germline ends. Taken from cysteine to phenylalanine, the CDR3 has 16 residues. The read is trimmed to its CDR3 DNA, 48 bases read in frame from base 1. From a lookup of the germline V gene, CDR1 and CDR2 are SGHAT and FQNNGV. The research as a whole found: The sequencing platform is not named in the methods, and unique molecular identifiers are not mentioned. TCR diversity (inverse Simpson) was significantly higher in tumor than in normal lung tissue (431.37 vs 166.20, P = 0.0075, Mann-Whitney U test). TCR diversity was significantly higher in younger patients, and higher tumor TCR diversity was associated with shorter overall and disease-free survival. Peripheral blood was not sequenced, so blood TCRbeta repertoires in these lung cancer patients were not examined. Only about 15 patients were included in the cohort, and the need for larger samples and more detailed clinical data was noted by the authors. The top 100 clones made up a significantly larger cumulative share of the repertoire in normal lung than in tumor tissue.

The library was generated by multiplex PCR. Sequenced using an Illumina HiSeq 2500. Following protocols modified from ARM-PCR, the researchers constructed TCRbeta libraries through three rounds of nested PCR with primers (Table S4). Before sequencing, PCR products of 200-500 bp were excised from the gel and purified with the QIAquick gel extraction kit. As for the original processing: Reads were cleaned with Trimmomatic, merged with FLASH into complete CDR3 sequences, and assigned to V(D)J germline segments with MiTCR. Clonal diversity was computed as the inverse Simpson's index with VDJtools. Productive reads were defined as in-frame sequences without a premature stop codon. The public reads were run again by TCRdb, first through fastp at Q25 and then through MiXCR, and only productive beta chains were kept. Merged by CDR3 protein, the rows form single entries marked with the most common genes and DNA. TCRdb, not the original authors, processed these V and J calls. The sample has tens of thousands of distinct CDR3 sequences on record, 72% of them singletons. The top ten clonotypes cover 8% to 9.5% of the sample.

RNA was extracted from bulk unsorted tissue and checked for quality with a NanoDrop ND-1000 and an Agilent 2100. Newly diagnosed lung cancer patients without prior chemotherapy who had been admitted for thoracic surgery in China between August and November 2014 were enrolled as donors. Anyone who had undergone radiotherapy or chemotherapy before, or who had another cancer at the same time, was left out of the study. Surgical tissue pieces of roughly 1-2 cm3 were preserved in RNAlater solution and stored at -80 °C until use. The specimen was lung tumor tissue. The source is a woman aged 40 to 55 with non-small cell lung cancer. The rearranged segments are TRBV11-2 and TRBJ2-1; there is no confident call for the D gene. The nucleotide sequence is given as TGTGCCAGCAACCATACGAACAGAAGCTCCTACAATGAGCAGTTCTTC. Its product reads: CASNHTNRSSYNEQFF.